This T cell receptor beta chain originates from a study of shared clonotypes between healthy human individuals. Study-wide points: Clonotypes shared by all four sorted-subset donors had higher generation probabilities than non-shared clonotypes. Enrolling few donors narrowed the genetic and exposure-history diversity that was represented.

Per germline, CDR1 SGHRS and CDR2 YFSETQ. V lost 4 bases, J lost 5 bases, and 7 bases stayed unmatched. The CDR3 spans 14 residues. Details on this clone: The antigen is undetermined.

Deep level was the assay's run setting. Each sorted subset replicate got 200 ng genomic DNA, roughly 30,000 genomes. Some clones are missing from TCRdb's copy, which holds only in-frame ones; the method was immunoSEQ multiplex PCR. The profile shows more than 2,000,000 clones, just over 90% of them singletons. This clonotype originated in a man younger than 35 in good health. Some clones in this sample may be carry-over from other donors' samples. V and J are TRBV5-1 and TRBJ1-1; 8 bases are a match to TRBD1. Sequencing input: naive CD4+ T cells from PBMCs. Described subset: CD45RA+ positively selected. DNA of the CDR3: TGCGCCAGCAGCAACGGACAGGGCGAGACTGAAGCTTTCTTT. Translated: CASSNGQGETEAFF. The full variable domain, with the rest looked up from reference TRBV5-1 and TRBJ1-1, is KAGVTQTPRYLIKTRGQQVTLSCSPISGHRSVSWYQQTPGQGLQFLFEYFSETQRNKGNFPGRFSGRQFSNSRSEMNVSTLELGDSALYLCASSNGQGETEAFFGQGTRLTVV.